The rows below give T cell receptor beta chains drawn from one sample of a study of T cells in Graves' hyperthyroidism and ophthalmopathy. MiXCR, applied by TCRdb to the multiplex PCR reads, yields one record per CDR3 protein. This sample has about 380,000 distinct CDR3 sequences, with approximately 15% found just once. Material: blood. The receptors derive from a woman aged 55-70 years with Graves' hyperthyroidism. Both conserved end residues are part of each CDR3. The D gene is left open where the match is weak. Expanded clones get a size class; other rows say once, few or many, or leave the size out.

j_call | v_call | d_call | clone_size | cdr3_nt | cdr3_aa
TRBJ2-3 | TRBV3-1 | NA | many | TGTGCCAGCAGCCAAGAAGGGGGCACAGATACGCAGTATTTT | CASSQEGGTDTQYF
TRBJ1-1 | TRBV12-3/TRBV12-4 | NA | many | TGTGCCAGCAGTTTAGACAGTCCCTTGAACACTGAAGCTTTCTTT | CASSLDSPLNTEAFF
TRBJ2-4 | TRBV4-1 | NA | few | TGCGCCAGCAGCCCGAGATTGCCAGAAAACATTCAGTACTTC | CASSPRLPENIQYF
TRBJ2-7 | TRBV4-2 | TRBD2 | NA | TGTGCCAACAGCCAAGTTGCGGGAGTAACCTACGAGCAGTACTTC | CANSQVAGVTYEQYF
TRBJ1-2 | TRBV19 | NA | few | TGTGCCAGTAGTATGAACTATGGCTACACCTTC | CASSMNYGYTF
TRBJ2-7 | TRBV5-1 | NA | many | TGCGCCAGCAGCTGGACTGGGGGCAACGAGCAGTACTTC | CASSWTGGNEQYF
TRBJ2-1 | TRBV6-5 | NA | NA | TGTGCCAGCAGTTACCCAACACTAAAGCGCGTGGGGGTGAATGAGCAGTTCTTC | CASSYPTLKRVGVNEQFF
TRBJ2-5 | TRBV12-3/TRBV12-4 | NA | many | TGTGCCAGCAGTTTCCCCCCTGGGACCCAGTACTTC | CASSFPPGTQYF
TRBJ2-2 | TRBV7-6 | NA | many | TGTGCCAGCAGCTTAGCGGCACAGACCAACACCGGGGAGCTGTTTTTT | CASSLAAQTNTGELFF
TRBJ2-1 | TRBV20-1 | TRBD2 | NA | TGCAGTGCTAGGCCGCTAGCGGGAGTAGGGGATGAGCAGTTCTTC | CSARPLAGVGDEQFF
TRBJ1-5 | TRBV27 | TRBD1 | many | TGTGCCAGCAGTCCCGGGGACAGGGGACGACAGCCCCAGCATTTT | CASSPGDRGRQPQHF
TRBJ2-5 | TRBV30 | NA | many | TGTGCCTGGAGTCACGGGCGCGGGGAGACCCAGTACTTC | CAWSHGRGETQYF
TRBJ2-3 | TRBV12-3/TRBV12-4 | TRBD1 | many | TGTGCCAGCAGTTTCCGACAGGGGATCGGCACAGATACGCAGTATTTT | CASSFRQGIGTDTQYF
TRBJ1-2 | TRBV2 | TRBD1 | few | TGTGCCAGCAGTGAAGAGGGGACAGGGGTCGGCTACACCTTC | CASSEEGTGVGYTF
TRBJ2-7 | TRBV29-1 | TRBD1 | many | TGCAGCGTTCGGACAGGGGGCGGATACGAGCAGTACTTC | CSVRTGGGYEQYF
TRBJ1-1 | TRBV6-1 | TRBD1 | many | TGTGCCAGCAGCTTTACAGGGGCTGGCACTGAAGCTTTCTTT | CASSFTGAGTEAFF
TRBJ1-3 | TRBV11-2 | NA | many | TGTGCCAGCAGCTTAGATAGTGGACCTGGAAACACCATATATTTT | CASSLDSGPGNTIYF
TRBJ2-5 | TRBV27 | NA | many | TGTGCCAGCAGTTTAATGCAGGGGACACAAGAGACCCAGTACTTC | CASSLMQGTQETQYF
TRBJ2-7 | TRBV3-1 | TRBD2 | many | TGTGCCAGCACCTCAGCGGGAGGGCACTACGAGCAGTACTTC | CASTSAGGHYEQYF
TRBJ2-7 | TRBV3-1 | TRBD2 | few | TGTGCCAGCAGCCAAGAAGTCTCACTAGCGGGAGGTCCCGTGTGGGAGCAGTACTTC | CASSQEVSLAGGPVWEQYF
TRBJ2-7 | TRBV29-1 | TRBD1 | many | TGCAGCGTTGAAGAGAGGGGGACAGGTCCCTACGAGCAGTACTTC | CSVEERGTGPYEQYF
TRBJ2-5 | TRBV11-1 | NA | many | TGTGCCAGCAGCAAAGGCGGCGGGACGGAAGAGACCCAGTACTTC | CASSKGGGTEETQYF
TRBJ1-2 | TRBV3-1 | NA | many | TGTGCCAGCAGCCCTAGGGATGGGGTTGGCTACACCTTC | CASSPRDGVGYTF
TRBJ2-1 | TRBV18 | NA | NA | TGTGCCAGCTCACCTACACAGTCCTACGAGCAGTTCTTC | CASSPTQSYEQFF
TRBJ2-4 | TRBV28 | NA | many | TGTGCCAGCAGTTTATTGAGCCAGGGGAGAAACATTCAGTACTTC | CASSLLSQGRNIQYF
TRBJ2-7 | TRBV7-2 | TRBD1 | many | TGTGCCAGCAGCCCCAGGGGGCCCCACGAGCAGTACTTC | CASSPRGPHEQYF
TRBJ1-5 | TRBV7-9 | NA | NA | TGTGCCAGCAGCTTAGTCTCACACCCGGACAGCGACCTTTTTAGCAATCAGCCCCAGCATTTT | CASSLVSHPDSDLFSNQPQHF
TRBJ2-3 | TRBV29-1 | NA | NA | TGCAGCGTTGTTGGGTCAGATACGCAGTATTTT | CSVVGSDTQYF
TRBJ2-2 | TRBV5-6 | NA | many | TGTGCCAGCAGCTTGGACAGGAGCACCGGGGAGCTGTTTTTT | CASSLDRSTGELFF
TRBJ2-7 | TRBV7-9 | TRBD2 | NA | TGTGCCAGCAGCTTAGCTAAGGGAGCGGGAGGTTCCTACGAGCAGTACTTC | CASSLAKGAGGSYEQYF
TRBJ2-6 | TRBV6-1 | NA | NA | TGTGCCACCAAAGGTGGCTGGGGGGTCCGAAGGGCTGGGGTCAACGTCCTGACTTTC | CATKGGWGVRRAGVNVLTF
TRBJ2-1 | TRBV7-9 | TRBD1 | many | TGTGCCAGCAGCAAACTGGGGACAGGCACCGACAATGAGCAGTTCTTC | CASSKLGTGTDNEQFF
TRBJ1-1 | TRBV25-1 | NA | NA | TGTGCCAGCAGTGCTAATGGGTACACTGAAGCTTTCTTT | CASSANGYTEAFF
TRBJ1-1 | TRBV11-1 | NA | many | TGTGCCAGCAGCTTAGCGGCTGAGGAGGGTTTCTTT | CASSLAAEEGFF
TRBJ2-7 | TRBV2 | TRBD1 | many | TGTGCCAGCAGTGAAGGTCCGTCGAACAGGGGAGCCTACGAGCAGTACTTC | CASSEGPSNRGAYEQYF
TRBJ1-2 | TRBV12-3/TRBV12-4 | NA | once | TGTGCCAGCAGTTTAGCGCGGACCAGAGGCGGCTACACCTTC | CASSLARTRGGYTF
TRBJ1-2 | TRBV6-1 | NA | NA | TGTGCCAGCAGTGATTTGGGGGGCGCTTCCTATGGCTACACCTTC | CASSDLGGASYGYTF
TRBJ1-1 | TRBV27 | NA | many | TGTGCCAGCAGTTTAGATGGGGTAGTAATTGAAGCTTTCTTT | CASSLDGVVIEAFF
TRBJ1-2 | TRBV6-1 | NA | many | TGTGCCAGCAGTGTGGACAGCTATGGCTACACCTTC | CASSVDSYGYTF
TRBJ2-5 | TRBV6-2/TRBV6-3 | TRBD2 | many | TGTGCCATCCAGACTAGCGGGAGAGAGACCCAGTACTTC | CAIQTSGRETQYF
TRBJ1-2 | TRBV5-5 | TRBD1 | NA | TGTGCCAGCAGCTTGGTGGCAGGGGGATCCAACTATGGCTACACCTTC | CASSLVAGGSNYGYTF
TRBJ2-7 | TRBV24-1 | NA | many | TGTGCCACCGGAGAAGGGGCCGAGCAGTACTTC | CATGEGAEQYF
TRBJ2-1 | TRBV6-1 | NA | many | TGTGCCAGCAGTCGAGGACTCTCCAATGAGCAGTTCTTC | CASSRGLSNEQFF
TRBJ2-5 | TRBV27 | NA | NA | TGTGCCAGCAGTCCGGACTCAAACTTC | CASSPDSNF
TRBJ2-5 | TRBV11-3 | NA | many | TGTGCCAGCAGCTTACAGACAACCAAGCTTCAAGAGACCCAGTACTTC | CASSLQTTKLQETQYF
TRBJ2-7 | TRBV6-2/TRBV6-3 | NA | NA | TGTGCCAGCAGTTCCTTAACCCCCAGTTACGAGCAGTACTTC | CASSSLTPSYEQYF
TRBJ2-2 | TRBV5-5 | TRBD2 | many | TGTGCCAGCATCTATGAGGAAGCGGGAGTGTCCGGGGAGCTGTTTTTT | CASIYEEAGVSGELFF
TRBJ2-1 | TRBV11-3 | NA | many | TGTGCCAGCAGCTTAGATCGGAGGCGACTCTACAATGAGCAGTTCTTC | CASSLDRRRLYNEQFF
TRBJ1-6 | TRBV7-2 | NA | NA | TGTGCCAGCAGTCTGGGCACGATGAATTCACCCCTCCACTTT | CASSLGTMNSPLHF
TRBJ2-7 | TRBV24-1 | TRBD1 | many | TGTGCCACAGGGACAGGCGGACACTACGAGCAGTACTTC | CATGTGGHYEQYF
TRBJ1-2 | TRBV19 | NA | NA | TGTGCCAGTAGCTCGGACACAGCTAACTATGGCTACACCTTC | CASSSDTANYGYTF
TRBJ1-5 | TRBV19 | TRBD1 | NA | TGTGCCACTAAAGAAGGTGGGCCAGGGGGAAATCAGCCCCAGCATTTT | CATKEGGPGGNQPQHF
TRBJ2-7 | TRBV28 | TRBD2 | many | TGTGCCAGCAGAAAGAGCGGGAACTCCTACGAGCAGTACTTC | CASRKSGNSYEQYF
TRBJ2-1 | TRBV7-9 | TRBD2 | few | TGTGCCAGCAGCTGGACTAGCGGGAGAGTACACAATGAGCAGTTCTTC | CASSWTSGRVHNEQFF
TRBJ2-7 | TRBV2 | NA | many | TGTGCCAGCAGGAGTGGGGCCTACGAGCAGTACTTC | CASRSGAYEQYF
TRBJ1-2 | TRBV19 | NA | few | TGTGCCAGTAGTAACCCCGGGACACCGCTCTATGGCTACACCTTC | CASSNPGTPLYGYTF
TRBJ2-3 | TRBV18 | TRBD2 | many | TGTGCCAGCTCACCGATAGAGCTAGCGGGGATCACAGATACGCAGTATTTT | CASSPIELAGITDTQYF
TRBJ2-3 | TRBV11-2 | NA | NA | TGTGCCAGCAGCTTAGCCTCGTCCGGGGCCCACACAGATACGCAGTATTTT | CASSLASSGAHTDTQYF
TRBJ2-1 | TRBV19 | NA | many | TGTGCCAGTAGTATAGGCCGGACAGGGGACGGGAGGGCCTACAATGAGCAGTTCTTC | CASSIGRTGDGRAYNEQFF
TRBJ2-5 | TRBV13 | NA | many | TGTGCCAGCAGCTTACCCGAGTACCAAGAGACCCAGTACTTC | CASSLPEYQETQYF